Below, 24 T cell receptor beta chains from the same sample are listed, as sequenced in a study of regulatory T cells in long-lasting Graves disease. Construction of the TCR beta libraries employed iRepertoire HTBI primers in conjunction with Arm-PCR of CDR3 regions. MiXCR was run by TCRdb on the multiplex PCR reads, yielding one entry per CDR3 protein. This table has about 540,000 distinct CDR3 sequences, about 13% appearing once. Time point noted: newly diagnosed GD, antithyroid drugs for less than 3 months. Generation of the TCR library employed RNA extracted from PBMCs. This sample was also put to use in a study of T cells in Graves' hyperthyroidism and ophthalmopathy.

This material consisted of peripheral blood mononuclear cells (PBMCs), taken at new diagnosis, from a patient treated with antithyroid drugs. These receptor sequences come from a man aged 25 to 45 with Graves disease.

This clonotype was observed at least ten times. This chain joins TRBV20-1 and TRBJ1-6; 8 bases line up with TRBD1. The CDR3 sequence is 14 residues long. V shed 1 base, J shed 10 bases, and the junction held 6 bases outside the gene matches. Germline V gene lookup returns CDR1 DFQATT and CDR2 SNEGSKA (reference sequence). The CDR3 DNA reads TGCAGTGCTAGAGCGGACAGGGCGCGGTCACCCCTCCACTTT. It specifies CSARADRARSPLHF.

This clonotype was detected only a few times. The chain links TRBV5-1 to TRBJ2-3; D is unresolved. The CDR3 extends over 16 amino acids. V was shortened by 3 bases and J by 5 bases, with 19 bases between the two germline ends. In germline, CDR1 is SGHRS, CDR2 YFSETQ. Here the CDR3 reads CASSSLAYVLRDTQYF. DNA of the CDR3: TGCGCCAGCAGCTCCCTCGCCTACGTGTTGCGAGATACGCAGTATTTT.

This clonotype appeared many times. The chain uses TRBV5-1 and TRBJ2-1; 9 bases are a match to TRBD2. J was trimmed by 1 base and V by 2 bases; bases with no gene match: 4. The CDR3 extends over 16 amino acids. Per germline, CDR1 SGHRS and CDR2 YFSETQ. In DNA form, the CDR3 reads TGCGCCAGCAGCTTTAGCGGGGGCGAGTCCTACAATGAGCAGTTCTTC. Its translation is CASSFSGGESYNEQFF.

A few counts support this clonotype. The rearrangement joins TRBV9 to TRBJ1-2; 10 bases agree with TRBD1. The J segment lost 6 bases and the V segment lost 4 bases, leaving 6 bases of the junction unmatched. The CDR3 contains 14 residues. From germline, CDR1 is SGDLS and CDR2 YYNGEE. CDR3: CASSPGQGVDGYTF. In DNA form, the CDR3 reads TGTGCCAGCAGCCCCGGACAGGGGGTCGATGGCTACACCTTC.

This clonotype has at least ten counts. The chain is built from TRBV20-1 and TRBJ2-5; tentatively, D is TRBD1 (6 bases). This CDR3 is 13 amino acids long. Germline V gene lookup returns CDR1 DFQATT and CDR2 SNEGSKA (reference sequence). V dropped 7 bases and J dropped 5 bases, with 17 bases sitting between them. This chain's CDR3 is CSVSQGQGETQYF. CDR3 nucleotides: TGCAGTGTTAGTCAGGGGCAAGGGGAGACCCAGTACTTC.

This clonotype was counted only a few times. The V call is TRBV29-1, the J call TRBJ1-1; D is possibly TRBD1 (5 bases). CDR3 size: 12 residues. The V end lost 6 bases, the J end lost 3 bases, and 11 bases lay between the germline ends. The germline V gene has CDR1 SQVTM and CDR2 ANQGSEA. CDR3 loop: CSVPGGHTEAFF. The CDR3 coding sequence is TGCAGCGTCCCTGGGGGTCACACTGAAGCTTTCTTT. Variable domain in full (rest from reference TRBV29-1 and TRBJ1-1): SAVISQKPSRDICQRGTSLTIQCQVDSQVTMMFWYRQQPGQSLTLIATANQGSEATYESGFVIDKFPISRPNLTFSTLTVSNMSPEDSSIYLCSVPGGHTEAFFGQGTRLTVV.

V and J are TRBV20-1 and TRBJ2-7; perhaps D is TRBD1 or TRBD2 (5 bases each). CDR3 length: 14 amino acids. From germline, CDR1 is DFQATT and CDR2 SNEGSKA (reference sequence). Deletions cut 7 bases from V and 4 bases from J, with 20 bases between. The CDR3 DNA sequence: TGCAGTGTTGTTTATCCCGGGGCCAATTACGAGCAGTACTTC. Residues: CSVVYPGANYEQYF.

This clonotype appeared many times. This chain links TRBV6-1 with TRBJ1-4, with 10 bases fitting TRBD1. After removal of 2 bases from V and 7 bases from J, the junction contained 4 bases not matched to a gene. CDR3 length equals 15 residues. The germline V gene has CDR1 MNHNS and CDR2 SASEGT. Here the CDR3 reads CASSEPGQGSEKLFF. The CDR3 region has the DNA TGTGCCAGCAGTGAACCGGGACAGGGGAGTGAAAAACTGTTTTTT.

In its sample, this clonotype was seen many times. The gene calls are TRBV28 and TRBJ2-3, with a tentative D call TRBD2 (6 bases). The V gene's germline CDR1 is MDHEN and CDR2 SYDVKM. With 4 bases removed from V and 0 bases from J, the gap between germline ends came to 11 bases. CDR3 length equals 15 residues. As DNA, the CDR3 is TGTGCCAGCAGTTCCTCAAGCGGGAGCACAGATACGCAGTATTTT. Encoded protein: CASSSSSGSTDTQYF. Complete variable domain (other parts from reference TRBV28 and TRBJ2-3): DVKVTQSSRYLVKRTGEKVFLECVQDMDHENMFWYRQDPGLGLRLIYFSYDVKMKEKGDIPEGYSVSREKKERFSLILESASTNQTSMYLCASSSSSGSTDTQYFGPGTRLTVL.

This clonotype has more than one count but fewer than ten. This CDR3 is CASSEGFAAIYEQYF. The CDR3 nucleotides read TGTGCCAGCAGCGAGGGGTTCGCTGCTATCTACGAGCAGTACTTC. The rearrangement links TRBV9 to TRBJ2-7; weak D call: TRBD1 (5 bases). The ends were cut back, 3 bases at V and 3 bases at J, with 16 bases in the middle. Per germline, CDR1 SGDLS and CDR2 YYNGEE. CDR3 length equals 15 residues.

The genes are TRBV18 and TRBJ2-1; a possible D gene is TRBD2 (6 bases). The CDR3 consists of 13 residues. Germline values: CDR1 KGHSH, CDR2 LQKENI. Trimming pared 2 bases from V and 10 bases from J, leaving 12 bases between. The CDR3 bases are TGTGCCAGCTCACCATCGATGGGAGGAGAGCAGTTCTTC. Translated: CASSPSMGGEQFF.

Points on this clonotype: This could be a read error, since a much larger clone is one nucleotide away. The chain recombines TRBV29-1 with TRBJ1-1; D ambiguous. The germline gives CDR1 SQVTM, CDR2 ANQGSEA. This CDR3 has 12 residues. Here the CDR3 reads CSLRRMNTEASF. The CDR3 DNA reads TGCAGCCTCAGAAGAATGAACACTGAAGCTTCCTTT. The variable domain in full, completed from reference TRBV29-1 and TRBJ1-1, reads SAVISQKPSRDICQRGTSLTIQCQVDSQVTMMFWYRQQPGQSLTLIATANQGSEATYESGFVIDKFPISRPNLTFSTLTVSNMSPEDSSIYLCSLRRMNTEASFGQGTRLTVV.

This clonotype has at least ten counts. The chain recombines TRBV20-1 with TRBJ1-2; D call uncertain. Germline V gene sequence: CDR1 DFQATT, CDR2 SNEGSKA (reference sequence). V gave up 3 bases and J gave up 0 bases, with 11 bases separating them. This CDR3 is built from 14 residues. This CDR3 reads CSASLGTSNYGYTF. CDR3 DNA sequence: TGCAGTGCTAGCTTAGGCACCTCTAACTATGGCTACACCTTC.

This clonotype showed up just a few times. This likely reflects a read error, since a far larger clone is one base away. The DNA for the CDR3 is TGTGCCAGCAGAACCGGGACTAGCGGCTACGAGCAGTACTTC. Translating gives CASRTGTSGYEQYF. The chain combines TRBV5-6 with TRBJ2-7; TRBD2 agrees at 11 bases. The CDR3 length is 14 residues. Germline CDR1 SGHDT, CDR2 YYEEEE. V was pared by 5 bases and J by 3 bases, with 4 bases of the junction left unmatched.

This clonotype was detected only a few times. This chain connects TRBV9 to TRBJ2-3, with 7 nucleotides matching TRBD1. V was clipped by 4 bases and J by 1 base; unmatched bases: 6. The CDR3 totals 15 residues. Germline assignment: CDR1 SGDLS and CDR2 YYNGEE. CDR3 loop: CASSPQGVGTDTQYF. CDR3 coding DNA: TGTGCCAGCAGCCCCCAGGGGGTGGGCACAGATACGCAGTATTTT.

The chain has TRBV4-1 and TRBJ1-2; possibly TRBD1 for D (6 bases). CDR1 MGHRA and CDR2 YSYEKL come from the germline V gene. V lost 2 bases and J lost 4, with 14 bases in between. CDR3 size: 15 residues. CDR3 DNA: TGCGCCAGCAGCCAAATAGAGGGGGGCTTCTATGGCTACACCTTC. This codes for CASSQIEGGFYGYTF.

The chain recombines TRBV18 with TRBJ1-4; TRBD1 matches at 9 bases. The V gene end was trimmed by 3 bases and the J gene end by 8 bases; junction bases not matched to a gene: 10. Germline values: CDR1 KGHSH, CDR2 LQKENI. The length of the CDR3 is 16 residues. The CDR3 spells CASSPQWTGASEKLFF. As DNA, the CDR3 is TGTGCCAGCTCACCTCAATGGACAGGGGCTTCGGAAAAACTGTTTTTT.

This chain uses TRBV5-6 with TRBJ1-5, with a weak D call TRBD1 (5 bases). The CDR3 is 15 amino acids. CDR1 is SGHDT and CDR2 is YYEEEE in the germline V gene. V lost 0 bases and J 7 bases, leaving 14 bases between the germline ends. The CDR3 bases are TGTGCCAGCAGCTTGGGAGGGACGGTAGGACAGCCCCAGCATTTT. This translates into CASSLGGTVGQPQHF.

This clonotype was observed at least ten times. The chain is built from TRBV6-5 and TRBJ2-2; 9 bases align to TRBD2. CDR1 and CDR2 (germline): MNHEY, SVGAGI. This CDR3 contains 16 residues. Trimming took 4 bases from V and 5 from J; bases not matched to a gene: 8. CDR3 bases: TGTGCCAGCAGTTTCCGGACTAGCGAGGGGACCGGGGAGCTGTTTTTT. This gives the protein CASSFRTSEGTGELFF.

The V and J genes are TRBV6-1 and TRBJ2-6, with D hard to call. The V end was cut by 6 bases, the J end by 4 bases, with 13 bases between. CDR3 size: 15 residues. Per germline, CDR1 MNHNS and CDR2 SASEGT. The CDR3 DNA reads as TGTGCCAGCAGGCCGGTGACCCCCGGGGCCAACGTCCTGACTTTC. Protein sequence: CASRPVTPGANVLTF.

The rearrangement uses TRBV3-1 and TRBJ2-1; TRBD2 matches 7 bases. The CDR3 consists of 15 residues. Germline CDR1 and CDR2: LGHDT and YNNKEL (reference sequence). After removal of 0 bases from V and 13 bases from J, the junction contained 12 bases not matched to a gene. CDR3 in amino acids: CASSQDSDGGSLQFF. DNA for the CDR3: TGTGCCAGCAGCCAAGACTCGGACGGCGGGAGTCTCCAGTTCTTC.

This clonotype was detected ten times or more. V and J are TRBV20-1 and TRBJ2-1, with 10 bases lining up with TRBD2. The CDR3 has 14 residues. V dropped 2 bases and J dropped 8; count of bases not matched to a gene: 6. Germline V gene sequence: CDR1 DFQATT, CDR2 SNEGSKA (reference sequence). CDR3 DNA: TGCAGTGCTAGACCTAGCGGGAGTGCTTATGAGCAGTTCTTC. As protein: CSARPSGSAYEQFF.

The chain employs TRBV19 and TRBJ1-5, with unresolved D. CDR1 is LNHDA, CDR2 SQIVND, per germline (reference sequence). V lost 4 bases, J lost 5 bases, and 12 bases lay in between. This CDR3 region has 14 residues. The CDR3 DNA reads as TGTGCCAGTAGTACCCGAAGGGTTGATCAGCCCCAGCATTTT. Protein: CASSTRRVDQPQHF.

This clonotype was detected a few times. This chain connects TRBV18 to TRBJ2-7; possibly TRBD1 or TRBD2 for D (5 bases each). The germline CDR1 and CDR2 sequences are KGHSH and LQKENI. The CDR3 length is 16 residues. The V end was cut by 6 bases, the J end by 9 bases, with 27 bases between. CDR3 protein: CASSRLLGTQIYSQYF. CDR3 DNA sequence: TGTGCCAGCTCCCGCCTTTTAGGGACCCAGATTTACTCGCAGTACTTC.